One sample yielded the 27 T cell receptor beta chains listed below, sequenced in a study of blood T cell repertoires in COVID-19. TCRdb's copy holds only in-frame clones and misses some; the assay was immunoSEQ multiplex PCR. The sample lists more than 80,000 clones, approximately 88% occurring once. The sample taken for sequencing was peripheral blood. These receptors were obtained from a woman aged 60-70 years with COVID-19, enrolled during active disease.

V is TRBV5-5 and J is TRBJ1-5; 9 bases line up with TRBD1. The CDR3 is 14 amino acids. V was clipped by 2 bases and J by 4 bases; unmatched bases: 1. Germline-derived CDR1 and CDR2 are SGHKS and YYEKEE (reference sequence). The chain's CDR3 is CASSFGTGNQPQHF. For the CDR3, the DNA is TGTGCCAGCAGCTTTGGGACAGGGAATCAGCCCCAGCATTTT.

Points on this clone: This sample also contains other DNA sequences that code for the same CDR3. The chain uses TRBV5-1 and TRBJ2-7; D gene ambiguous. Trimming cost V 0 bases and J 4 bases, with 5 bases left between them. CDR1 is SGHRS, CDR2 YFSETQ, per germline. The CDR3 sequence is 12 residues long. CDR3 bases: TGCGCCAGCAGCTTGGGAGGATACGAGCAGTACTTC. Protein: CASSLGGYEQYF.

The chain has TRBV6-6 and TRBJ2-1, with 9 bases fitting TRBD1. The CDR3 has 13 amino acids. J gave up 8 bases and V 10 bases, and 9 bases lay outside the gene matches. Germline V gives CDR1 MNHNY, CDR2 SVGAGI (reference sequence). Written as DNA, the CDR3 is TGTGCCATCCGTGGGACAGGGCGCCATGAGCAGTTCTTC. Protein product: CAIRGTGRHEQFF.

The gene calls are TRBV4-3 and TRBJ1-5; D is unresolved. Trimming left V 0 bases short and J 0 bases short, with 9 bases between. Germline V lookup: CDR1 LGHNA, CDR2 YSLEER. The CDR3 spans 16 residues. The DNA of the CDR3 is TGCGCCAGCAGCCAAGATGCCGGGGATAGCAATCAGCCCCAGCATTTT. Translated, it gives CASSQDAGDSNQPQHF.

V is TRBV10-2 and J is TRBJ1-1, with D unclear. CDR3 size: 14 residues. Germline-derived CDR1 and CDR2 are WSHSY and SAAADI. Trimming stripped 2 bases from V and 0 bases from J, with 7 bases between. The CDR3 coding sequence is TGCGCCAGCAGTGAGCTCAGGATGAACACTGAAGCTTTCTTT. It translates to CASSELRMNTEAFF.

This chain links TRBV5-1 with TRBJ2-3, with 10 bases identical to TRBD2. Germline loops: CDR1 SGHRS, CDR2 YFSETQ. V lost 4 bases and J lost 0; bases outside the gene matches: 5. The CDR3 is 16 amino acids. CDR3 sequence: CASSPSGGASTDTQYF. CDR3 in DNA: TGCGCCAGCAGCCCCAGCGGGGGGGCTAGCACAGATACGCAGTATTTT. Drawing the rest from reference TRBV5-1 and TRBJ2-3, the complete variable domain is KAGVTQTPRYLIKTRGQQVTLSCSPISGHRSVSWYQQTPGQGLQFLFEYFSETQRNKGNFPGRFSGRQFSNSRSEMNVSTLELGDSALYLCASSPSGGASTDTQYFGPGTRLTVL.

This rearrangement joins TRBV7-6 to TRBJ1-1, with D maybe TRBD1 (5 bases). V was pared by 5 bases and J by 0 bases, with 13 bases between. The CDR3 is 15 residues long. Germline lookup yields CDR1 SGHVS and CDR2 FNYEAQ. DNA for the CDR3: TGTGCCAGCAGCGGAGGGGTGGAGATGAACACTGAAGCTTTCTTT. The encoded protein is CASSGGVEMNTEAFF.

The genes are TRBV3-1 (or the pseudogene TRBV3-2) and TRBJ1-2; D is possibly TRBD1 (5 bases). Trimming took off 4 bases at V and 4 bases at J, with 10 bases between the two ends. CDR1 LGHDT and CDR2 YNNKEL come from the germline V gene (reference sequence). This CDR3 region has 13 residues. The CDR3 sequence: CASSPGLAYGYTF. The CDR3 nucleotides are TGTGCCAGCAGCCCGGGACTGGCCTATGGCTACACCTTC.

The CDR3 DNA sequence: TGTGCCAGCAGTTCGGCTCCAGGGGGCAGGTACGAAAAACTGTTTTTT. Translated, it gives CASSSAPGGRYEKLFF. The chain has TRBV27 and TRBJ1-4; 8 positions match TRBD1. This CDR3 is built from 16 residues. Trimming took 4 bases from V and 8 from J; bases not matched to a gene: 12. Germline V lookup: CDR1 MNHEY, CDR2 SMNVEV (reference sequence). The full variable domain, rest sourced from reference TRBV27 and TRBJ1-4, is EAQVTQNPRYLITVTGKKLTVTCSQNMNHEYMSWYRQDPGLGLRQIYYSMNVEVTDKGDVPEGYKVSRKEKRNFPLILESPSPNQTSLYFCASSSAPGGRYEKLFFGSGTQLSVL.

This clone appeared once. CDR3 coding DNA: TGTGCCAGCACCTCACAGGGGGGGATGAACACTGAAGCTTTCTTT. Its protein product is CASTSQGGMNTEAFF. This chain joins TRBV7-2 and TRBJ1-1, with 8 bases matching TRBD1. V lost 7 bases and J lost 0; bases outside the gene matches: 7. The CDR3 length is 15 residues. Germline CDR1 SGHTA, CDR2 FQGNSA. Full variable domain (remainder filled in from reference TRBV7-2 and TRBJ1-1): GAGVSQSPSNKVTEKGKDVELRCDPISGHTALYWYRQSLGQGLEFLIYFQGNSAPDKSGLPSDRFSAERTGGSVSTLTIQRTQQEDSAVYLCASTSQGGMNTEAFFGQGTRLTVV.

The chain recombines TRBV6-2 or TRBV6-3 with TRBJ1-2; TRBD1 matches 9 bases. J gave up 5 bases and V 4 bases, and 11 bases lay outside the gene matches. The CDR3 length is 16 residues. Germline V gene lookup returns CDR1 MNHEY and CDR2 SVGEGT. This chain's CDR3 is CASSSSGQGILYGYTF. The CDR3 region has the DNA TGTGCCAGCAGTTCTAGCGGACAGGGGATTTTATATGGCTACACCTTC.

DNA of the CDR3: TGTGCCAGCAGAGGTCTCAGGGAGGGAGAGACCCAGTACTTC. Translation gives CASRGLREGETQYF. The chain joins TRBV28 to TRBJ2-5, with 7 bases identical to TRBD2. The V gene end was trimmed by 6 bases and the J gene end by 4 bases; junction bases not matched to a gene: 8. The length of the CDR3 is 14 residues. Germline CDR1 is MDHEN and CDR2 is SYDVKM.

The chain has TRBV9 and TRBJ2-5; TRBD2 aligns across 7 bases. V gave up 2 bases and J gave up 2 bases; unmatched junction bases: 9. The CDR3 is 16 amino acids. Germline V gene sequence: CDR1 SGDLS, CDR2 YYNGEE. The CDR3 is CASSVETGGGQETQYF. CDR3 sequence (DNA): TGTGCCAGCAGCGTCGAGACGGGCGGGGGACAAGAGACCCAGTACTTC.

J is TRBJ1-1 and V is TRBV7-9; the match to TRBD1 covers 7 bases. The CDR3 totals 15 residues. V was clipped by 4 bases and J by 3 bases; unmatched bases: 8. Germline CDR1 is SEHNR and CDR2 is FQNEAQ (reference sequence). Here the CDR3 reads CASSYLTGWDTEAFF. CDR3 nucleotide sequence: TGTGCCAGCAGCTACTTGACAGGGTGGGACACTGAAGCTTTCTTT.

The rearrangement joins TRBV3-1 (or the pseudogene TRBV3-2) to TRBJ1-2; the D gene is possibly TRBD1 (6 bases). The germline V gene has CDR1 LGHDT and CDR2 YNNKEL (reference sequence). The CDR3 length is 15 residues. V gave up 0 bases and J gave up 8 bases, with 16 bases separating them. CDR3 region: CASSQDWGGRGGYTF. In DNA form, the CDR3 reads TGTGCCAGCAGCCAAGATTGGGGGGGGCGCGGAGGCTACACCTTC.

The gene calls are TRBV11-2 and TRBJ1-2; D gene uncertain. Germline V gene data show CDR1 as SGHAT and CDR2 as FQNNGV. Trimming cost V 0 bases and J 4 bases, with 9 bases left between them. CDR3 size: 14 residues. Here the CDR3 reads CASSLDPAGYGYTF. CDR3 bases: TGTGCCAGCAGCTTAGATCCGGCAGGCTATGGCTACACCTTC.

This rearrangement joins TRBV5-1 to TRBJ2-7; no definite D call. The germline gives CDR1 SGHRS, CDR2 YFSETQ. V lost 0 bases, J lost 2 bases, and 9 bases lay in between. The CDR3 length is 14 residues. The CDR3 protein is CASSLGPQAYEQYF. CDR3 nucleotide sequence: TGCGCCAGCAGCTTGGGTCCGCAGGCCTACGAGCAGTACTTC.

This sequence joins TRBV6-4 and TRBJ2-2, with a weak D call TRBD1 (6 bases). Germline V gene sequence: CDR1 MRHNA, CDR2 SNTAGT. V was pared by 6 bases and J by 2 bases, with 13 bases between. This CDR3 contains 15 residues. The CDR3 region is CASSPGAGNTGELFF. The CDR3 nucleotides are TGTGCCAGCAGCCCAGGGGCAGGTAACACCGGGGAGCTGTTTTTT.

The chain couples TRBV6-5 to TRBJ1-2; TRBD1 matches at 7 bases. The CDR3 contains 12 residues. With 5 bases clipped from V and 8 bases from J, the junction kept 5 bases outside the gene matches. Per germline, CDR1 MNHEY and CDR2 SVGAGI. The CDR3 loop reads CASSRAGGGYTF. As DNA, the CDR3 is TGTGCCAGCAGTCGGGCAGGGGGAGGCTACACCTTC.

The chain uses TRBV5-8 and TRBJ2-2; 8 bases are shared with TRBD1. CDR1 is SGHTS and CDR2 is YDEGEE in the germline V gene. The CDR3 is made up of 14 amino acids. The ends lost 5 bases at V and 7 bases at J; junction bases unmatched: 7. Here the CDR3 DNA reads TGTGCCAGCAGTTCGCGGACAGGGATCGGGGAGCTGTTTTTT. This encodes CASSSRTGIGELFF.

This rearrangement joins TRBV7-2 to TRBJ2-3; 10 bases agree with TRBD2. The trim removed 6 bases at V and 2 bases at J, leaving 2 bases unmatched. From germline, CDR1 is SGHTA and CDR2 FQGNSA. This CDR3 contains 14 residues. The CDR3 DNA reads as TGTGCCAGCAGAGCGGGGGGGTCCACAGATACGCAGTATTTT. Protein sequence: CASRAGGSTDTQYF.

The rearrangement links TRBV5-1 to TRBJ2-6, with D possibly matching TRBD1 (6 bases). Trimming cost V 4 bases and J 2 bases, with 13 bases left between them. Per germline, CDR1 SGHRS and CDR2 YFSETQ. The CDR3 sequence is 16 residues long. CDR3 in DNA: TGCGCCAGCAGCACAACAGGGCCCACTGGGGCCAACGTCCTGACTTTC. Translated, it gives CASSTTGPTGANVLTF.

This rearrangement joins TRBV30 to TRBJ1-2, with D tentatively TRBD1 (6 bases). The CDR3 extends over 16 amino acids. CDR1 is GTSNPN, CDR2 SVGIG, per germline (reference sequence). V was shortened by 3 bases and J by 3 bases, with 20 bases between the two germline ends. The CDR3 DNA follows: TGTGCCTGGAGCCCCCGCGGGGGGGCGGTAGACTATGGCTACACCTTC. It codes for CAWSPRGGAVDYGYTF.

The gene calls are TRBV7-9 and TRBJ2-7; 8 positions match TRBD1. CDR3 length equals 15 residues. J lost 3 bases, V lost 5 bases, and 9 bases had no gene match. Germline V lookup: CDR1 SEHNR, CDR2 FQNEAQ (reference sequence). The CDR3 region is CASSPGAGGLYEQYF. CDR3 DNA sequence: TGTGCCAGCAGCCCAGGGGCAGGGGGCCTCTACGAGCAGTACTTC. Combining the CDR3 with reference TRBV7-9 and TRBJ2-7 gives the whole variable domain DTGVSQNPRHKITKRGQNVTFRCDPISEHNRLYWYRQTLGQGPEFLTYFQNEAQLEKSRLLSDRFSAERPKGSFSTLEIQRTEQGDSAMYLCASSPGAGGLYEQYFGPGTRLTVT.

This chain connects TRBV9 to TRBJ1-3; 7 bases line up with TRBD1. The CDR3 has 15 residues. Germline V lookup: CDR1 SGDLS, CDR2 YYNGEE. Unmatched junction bases numbered 3, after V lost 3 bases and J lost 0 bases. Written as DNA, the CDR3 is TGTGCCAGCAGCGAGGGACAGTCCTCTGGAAACACCATATATTTT. This encodes CASSEGQSSGNTIYF.

The rearrangement links TRBV12-3 or TRBV12-4 to TRBJ1-6, with TRBD1 matching over 8 bases. The CDR3 has 13 residues. V lost 5 bases, J lost 10 bases, and 4 bases stayed unmatched. The DNA for the CDR3 is TGTGCCAGCAGTCCAGGACAGGGATCACCCCTCCACTTT. It translates to CASSPGQGSPLHF.

The CDR3 loop is CASSQDGGYGYTF. Written as DNA, the CDR3 is TGTGCCAGCAGCCAAGACGGGGGATATGGCTACACCTTC. The V gene is TRBV4-2, the J gene TRBJ1-2; possibly TRBD1 for D (5 bases). The CDR3 runs to 13 residues. Germline V gene lookup returns CDR1 LGHNA and CDR2 YNFKEQ. V was cut by 0 bases and J by 5 bases, with 7 bases left in between.